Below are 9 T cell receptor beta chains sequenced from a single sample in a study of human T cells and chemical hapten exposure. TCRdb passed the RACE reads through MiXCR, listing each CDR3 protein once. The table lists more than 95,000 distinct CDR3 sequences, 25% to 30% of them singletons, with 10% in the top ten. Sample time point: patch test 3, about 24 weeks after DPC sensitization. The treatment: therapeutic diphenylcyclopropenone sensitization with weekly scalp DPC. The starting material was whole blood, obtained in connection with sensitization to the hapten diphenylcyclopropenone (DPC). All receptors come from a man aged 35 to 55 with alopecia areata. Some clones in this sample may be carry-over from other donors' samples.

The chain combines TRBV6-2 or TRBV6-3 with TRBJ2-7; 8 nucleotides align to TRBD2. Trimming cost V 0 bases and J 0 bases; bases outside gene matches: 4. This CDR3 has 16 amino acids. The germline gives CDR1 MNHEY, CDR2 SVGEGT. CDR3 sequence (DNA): TGTGCCAGCAGTTACTCACTAGCGGTTAGCTCCTACGAGCAGTACTTC. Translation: CASSYSLAVSSYEQYF.

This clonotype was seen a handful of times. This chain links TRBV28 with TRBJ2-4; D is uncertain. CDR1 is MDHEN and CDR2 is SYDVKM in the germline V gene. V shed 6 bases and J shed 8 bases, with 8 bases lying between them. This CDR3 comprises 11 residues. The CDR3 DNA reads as TGTGCCAGCAGGTCGTTAGACATTCAGTACTTC. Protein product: CASRSLDIQYF.

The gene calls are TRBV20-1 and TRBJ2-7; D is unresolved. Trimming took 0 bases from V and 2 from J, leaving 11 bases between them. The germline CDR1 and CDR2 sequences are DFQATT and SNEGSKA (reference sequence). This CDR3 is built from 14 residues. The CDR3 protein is CSAREGRPPYEQYF. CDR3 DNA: TGCAGTGCTAGAGAGGGCAGACCTCCCTACGAGCAGTACTTC.

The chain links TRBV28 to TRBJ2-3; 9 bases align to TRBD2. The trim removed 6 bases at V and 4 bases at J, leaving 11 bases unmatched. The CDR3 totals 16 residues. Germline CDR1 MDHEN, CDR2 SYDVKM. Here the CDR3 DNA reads TGTGCCAGCAGCCCCTTCGTAGCGGGAGTCGCAGATACGCAGTATTTT. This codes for CASSPFVAGVADTQYF.

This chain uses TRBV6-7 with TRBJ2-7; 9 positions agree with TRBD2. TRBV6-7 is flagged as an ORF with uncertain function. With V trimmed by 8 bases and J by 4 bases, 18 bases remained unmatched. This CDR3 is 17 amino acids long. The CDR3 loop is CASLLGEREARPYEQYF. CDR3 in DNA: TGTGCCAGCCTCCTGGGAGAGCGGGAGGCCCGACCGTACGAGCAGTACTTC.

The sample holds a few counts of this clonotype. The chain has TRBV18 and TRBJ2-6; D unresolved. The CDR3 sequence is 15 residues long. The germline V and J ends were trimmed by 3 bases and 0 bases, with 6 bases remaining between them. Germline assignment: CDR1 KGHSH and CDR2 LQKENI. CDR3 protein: CASSPRISGANVLTF. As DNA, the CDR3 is TGTGCCAGCTCACCTAGAATCTCTGGGGCCAACGTCCTGACTTTC.

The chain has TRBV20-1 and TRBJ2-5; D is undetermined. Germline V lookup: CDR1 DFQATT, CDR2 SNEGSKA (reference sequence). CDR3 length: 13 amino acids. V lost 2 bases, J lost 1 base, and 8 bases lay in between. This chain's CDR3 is CSARKGFQETQYF. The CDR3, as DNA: TGCAGTGCTAGAAAGGGTTTCCAAGAGACCCAGTACTTC.

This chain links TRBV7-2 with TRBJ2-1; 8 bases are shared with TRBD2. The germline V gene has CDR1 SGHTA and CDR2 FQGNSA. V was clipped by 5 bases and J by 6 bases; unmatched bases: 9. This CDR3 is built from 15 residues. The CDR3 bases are TGTGCCAGCAGCCGCCCCGGGACTAGTAGCAATGAGCAGTTCTTC. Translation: CASSRPGTSSNEQFF.

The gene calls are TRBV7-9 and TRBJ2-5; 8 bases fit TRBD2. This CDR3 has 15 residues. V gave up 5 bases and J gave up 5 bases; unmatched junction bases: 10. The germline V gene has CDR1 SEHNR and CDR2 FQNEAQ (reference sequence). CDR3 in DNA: TGTGCCAGCAGCATCGGAAGCGGGAGCGGGGAGACCCAGTACTTC. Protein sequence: CASSIGSGSGETQYF.